This is a list of T cell receptor beta chains from one sample in a study of monozygotic twins with cystic fibrosis. TCRdb keeps only in-frame clones here, not all; method: immunoSEQ multiplex PCR. The sample contains about 23,000 clones, approximately 90% of which appear only once. The sequenced sample was blood. The receptor set was obtained from a girl aged 2 to 10 with cystic fibrosis. CDR3s include the opening cysteine and the closing phenylalanine or tryptophan. A D gene is named only where the DNA matches it firmly.

CDR3 length: 15
D gene: .
V gene: TRBV7-2
CDR3 protein: CASSYTGASGNTIYF

CDR3 length: 14
D gene: TRBD1
V gene: TRBV6-5
CDR3 protein: CASSDGTATYEQYF

CDR3 length: 13
D gene: .
V gene: TRBV6-1
CDR3 protein: CASEGGRNQPQHF

CDR3 length: 14
D gene: .
V gene: TRBV2
CDR3 protein: CASSPTGNNQPQHF

CDR3 length: 14
D gene: .
V gene: TRBV7-8
CDR3 protein: CASSLLPGGIGYTF

CDR3 length: 17
D gene: TRBD1
V gene: TRBV18
CDR3 protein: CASSPSEGGGDNQPQHF

CDR3 length: 11
D gene: .
V gene: TRBV28
CDR3 protein: CASSYSGVQYF

CDR3 length: 14
D gene: .
V gene: TRBV6-5
CDR3 protein: CASSYSENTGELFF

CDR3 length: 15
D gene: .
V gene: TRBV18
CDR3 protein: CASSPPWTENSPLHF

CDR3 length: 14
D gene: .
V gene: TRBV29-1
CDR3 protein: CSVLPSYRDTEAFF

CDR3 length: 14
D gene: TRBD2
V gene: TRBV2
CDR3 protein: CASSVLAGDYEQYF

CDR3 length: 11
D gene: TRBD1
V gene: TRBV20-1
CDR3 protein: CSATRGETQYF

CDR3 length: 18
D gene: .
V gene: TRBV27
CDR3 protein: CASSLHPSRMSSTDTQYF

CDR3 length: 15
D gene: .
V gene: TRBV5-4
CDR3 protein: CASSLTDGLGETQYF

CDR3 length: 14
D gene: .
V gene: TRBV7-9
CDR3 protein: CASTEYDTQETQYF

CDR3 length: 11
D gene: .
V gene: TRBV20-1
CDR3 protein: CSARDNSPLHF

CDR3 length: 13
D gene: .
V gene: TRBV2
CDR3 protein: CASSEASGPEAFF

CDR3 length: 12
D gene: .
V gene: TRBV28
CDR3 protein: CASSLKAQPQHF

CDR3 length: 15
D gene: TRBD1
V gene: TRBV6-5
CDR3 protein: CASSYSGTGTYEQYF

CDR3 length: 13
D gene: .
V gene: TRBV6-5
CDR3 protein: CATLGANLNEQFF

CDR3 length: 14
D gene: TRBD1
V gene: TRBV5-1
CDR3 protein: CASSATGASYEQYF

CDR3 length: 15
D gene: TRBD2
V gene: TRBV5-4
CDR3 protein: CASSSPGLAQETQYF

CDR3 length: 15
D gene: TRBD1
V gene: TRBV7-2
CDR3 protein: CASSLGGTANYGYTF

CDR3 length: 15
D gene: TRBD1
V gene: TRBV10-3
CDR3 protein: CAISDSTGNYEKLFF

CDR3 length: 11
D gene: .
V gene: TRBV30
CDR3 protein: CAWEDNSPLHF

CDR3 length: 15
D gene: .
V gene: TRBV14
CDR3 protein: CASTKLEKADQPQHF

CDR3 length: 11
D gene: .
V gene: TRBV20-1
CDR3 protein: CSAVGNYEQYF